The rows below give T cell receptor beta chains drawn from one sample of a study of breast tumors, draining lymph nodes, adjacent tissues. TCRdb re-called the multiplex PCR reads through MiXCR, storing one row per CDR3 protein. The sample records some 150,000 distinct CDR3 sequences, around 35% being singletons. Specimen: axillary lymph node tissue. These receptors originate from a female donor with breast cancer. Some clones in this sample may be carry-over from other donors' samples. Each CDR3 is given with its conserved first and last residue. The order of the fields is J gene, V gene, clone size, D gene, CDR3 protein, CDR3 DNA. D genes are given only for firm matches. The listing skips clone size in some rows; elsewhere it reads once, few, many or a size class.

>TRBJ1-2|TRBV6-5|many|TRBD1
CASSTGTGRTNYGYTF
TGTGCCAGCAGTACCGGGACAGGGAGAACTAACTATGGCTACACCTTC
>TRBJ1-2|TRBV6-5|many|.
CASSHSFSGSQNGYTF
TGTGCCAGCAGTCACTCGTTTAGTGGGTCTCAAAATGGCTACACCTTC
>TRBJ2-1|TRBV4-3|.|TRBD2
CASSQEGTSGQQFF
TGCGCCAGCAGCCAAGAAGGGACTAGCGGACAGCAGTTCTTC
>TRBJ1-5|TRBV19|.|TRBD1
CASSMGPRTGATEHF
TGTGCCAGTAGTATGGGTCCCCGGACAGGGGCAACCGAGCATTTT
>TRBJ1-5|TRBV6-2/TRBV6-3|.|.
CASISSQWLETQHF
TGTGCCAGCATATCGTCCCAGTGGTTGGAGACCCAGCATTTT
>TRBJ2-7|TRBV2|many|.
CASSKRLLFSYEQYF
TGTGCCAGCAGTAAGAGACTCCTGTTTTCGTACGAGCAGTACTTC
>TRBJ2-5|TRBV4-1|many|TRBD1
CASSQDMGQGEETQYF
TGCGCCAGCAGCCAAGATATGGGACAGGGGGAAGAGACCCAGTACTTC
>TRBJ1-5|TRBV15|many|.
CATSRDGGSNQPQHF
TGTGCCACCAGCAGAGATGGGGGGAGCAATCAGCCCCAGCATTTT
>TRBJ1-5|TRBV7-2|many|.
CASSLGSGGGQPQHF
TGTGCCAGCAGCTTAGGGAGCGGGGGCGGTCAGCCCCAGCATTTT
>TRBJ2-3|TRBV4-2|many|TRBD2
CASSLTLAGSTDTQYF
TGTGCCAGCAGCCTTACACTAGCGGGGAGTACAGATACGCAGTATTTT